The clone carrying this T cell receptor beta chain showed up just once. Its specificity is unknown. The data were taken from a study of a mutant IDH1 vaccine in newly diagnosed glioma. Across the whole study: Vaccination followed radiotherapy alone by 4-6 weeks, or accompanied temozolomide cycles. Treated patients showed a male proportion of around 62%, a female proportion of approximately 40%, and a mean age of roughly 40 years.

Time point indicated: week 5, during vaccination. The study gave 300 ug of mutant IDH1 20-mer peptide per vaccine dose, with topical imiquimod. Deletions cut 1 base from V and 2 bases from J, with 14 bases between. Germline CDR1 and CDR2: SGHNT and YENEEA. This CDR3 comprises 16 residues. Using immunoSEQ multiplex PCR, the repertoire was profiled, and TCRdb retains in-frame clones only, with some absent. The sample shows 50,000 to 65,000 clones, approximately 81% of them seen only once. The V call is TRBV11-3, the J call TRBJ1-1, with TRBD1 as a possible D gene (6 bases). The sequence came from a man aged 25-40 years with glioma. The source material was PBMCs, sampled from a glioma patient whose treatment included an IDH1 peptide vaccine. This CDR3 reads CASSLGYREFNTEAFF. As DNA, the CDR3 is TGTGCCAGCAGCTTAGGATACAGGGAATTTAACACTGAAGCTTTCTTT.